The clone carrying this TCR beta chain was found many times. The antigen remains undetermined. The sample comes from a study of CD8 T cells in ankylosing spondylitis. Broader study findings: It was reported that disease-linked clones were significantly enriched in matched ankylosing spondylitis synovial fluid.

CDR3 length: 13 residues. The germline CDR1 and CDR2 sequences are SNHLY and FYNNEI. The germline V and J ends were trimmed by 8 bases and 9 bases, with 14 bases remaining between them. TCRdb fed the 5' RACE reads into MiXCR, producing one record per CDR3 protein. This sample has fewer than 250,000 distinct CDR3 sequences, with roughly a tenth found just once. The sequencing input was blood, either unsorted or a sorted T cell fraction (not recorded which). The clonotype comes from a male donor with ankylosing spondylitis or in good health (not recorded which). The V call is TRBV2, the J call TRBJ1-6, with D perhaps TRBD1 (6 bases). The CDR3 bases are TGTGCCAGCGCCCCAGGGGCTGGTTCACCCCTCCACTTT. Encoded protein: CASAPGAGSPLHF.